This T cell receptor (beta chain) emerged from a study of cytomegalovirus exposure and HLA in healthy donors. PCR involved 60 Vbeta and 13 Jbeta primers. How the authors handled the data: About 12 million of the approximately 80 million unique TCR beta chains counted in a later analysis were shared. Measured with immunoSEQ multiplex PCR; TCRdb has only the in-frame clones, and not every one. That table furnishes V, J and clone size, whereas the DNA furnished D and trimming. The repertoire holds around 130,000 clones, with roughly four fifths as singletons. This clone has only a few counts. The antigen remains undetermined. Trimming cost V 0 bases and J 3 bases, with 8 bases left between them. Looked up from germline, CDR1 is LGHNA and CDR2 is YNFKEQ. The CDR3 extends over 15 amino acids. Overall study findings and caveats: TCR beta chain V- and J-gene trimming was linked, in a later analysis, to a missense variant in DCLRE1C. Cytomegalovirus association was listed for around 170 TCR beta chains. Later, an analysis found that common viral pathogens appeared to be linked with several of the most significant clusters.

This TCR derives from a man aged 30 to 39 in good health and CMV-seronegative. This chain links TRBV4-2 with TRBJ1-4; D gene uncertain. Sequenced sample: PBMCs. As DNA, the CDR3 is TGTGCCAGCAGCCAAGATTGGGCAGCTAATGAAAAACTGTTTTTT. As protein: CASSQDWAANEKLFF.